A selection of T cell receptor beta chains follows, all from one sample in a study of Graves' ophthalmopathy and Graves' hyperthyroidism. TCRdb recomputed calls from the multiplex PCR reads with MiXCR, one row per CDR3 protein. Among about 200,000 distinct CDR3 sequences listed, just under 30% were seen once. Sequenced: peripheral blood. These receptors were taken from a man aged 50 to 59 with Graves' ophthalmopathy. Both conserved end residues are part of each CDR3. The D gene is left open where the match is weak. Clone size is shown for a subset of rows, as once, few, many or a class of expanded clone.

j_call | v_call | d_call | clone_size | cdr3_nt | cdr3_aa
TRBJ2-5 | TRBV6-1 | TRBD2 | many | TGTGCCAGCAGTGAGAATCCGTTAGCGGGCACTCAAGAGACCCAGTACTTC | CASSENPLAGTQETQYF
TRBJ1-1 | TRBV29-1 | - | many | TGCAGCGTTAGCCGGGACGGTGAAGCTTTCTTT | CSVSRDGEAFF
TRBJ2-5 | TRBV6-5 | TRBD2 | many | TGTGCCAGCAGTTATTACCCCGGGACTAGCGGACAAGAGACCCAGTACTTC | CASSYYPGTSGQETQYF
TRBJ2-5 | TRBV6-5 | - | - | TGTGCCAGCAGTTCTAATTCTGGATACCAAGAGACCCAGTACTTC | CASSSNSGYQETQYF
TRBJ1-3 | TRBV6-2/TRBV6-3 | - | - | TGTGCCAGCAGTTACTCTCCGGCCCGGGTGGGAGGAAACACCATATATTTT | CASSYSPARVGGNTIYF
TRBJ1-3 | TRBV7-9 | - | many | TGTGCCAGCAGCTTAGAGGGAGGACACGGGGATTTT | CASSLEGGHGDF
TRBJ1-2 | TRBV3-1 | - | many | TGTGCCAGCAGCCATCGACGGGACGCCGGATTCTATGGCTACACCTTC | CASSHRRDAGFYGYTF
TRBJ1-6 | TRBV19 | - | - | TGTGCCAGTAGGGTCACAGGGTGGACTTCACCCCTCCACTTT | CASRVTGWTSPLHF
TRBJ1-1 | TRBV12-3/TRBV12-4 | TRBD1 | many | TGTGCCAGCCGGCTACAGGGGGCGGGGCCGGGGACTTTCTTT | CASRLQGAGPGTFF
TRBJ2-7 | TRBV15 | - | many | TGTGCCACCAGCAGTAGGAAAGGACCCCCTCTCTACGAGCAGTACTTC | CATSSRKGPPLYEQYF
TRBJ2-7 | TRBV10-3 | - | many | TGTGCCATCAGTGAGCATCTAGAGTCCGAGCAGTACTTC | CAISEHLESEQYF
TRBJ1-2 | TRBV6-5 | - | once | TGTGCCAGCAGTTACGGGGGGCCGGGGGGCTACACCTTC | CASSYGGPGGYTF
TRBJ1-1 | TRBV5-6 | - | many | TGTGCCAGCAGCTTGGCCAGGCGGCGAACGAACACTGAAGCTTTCTTT | CASSLARRRTNTEAFF
TRBJ2-5 | TRBV7-2 | - | few | TGTGCCAGCCGCCAGGGACGACAAGAGACCCAGTACTTC | CASRQGRQETQYF
TRBJ2-5 | TRBV24-1 | TRBD1 | many | TGTGCCACCAGTCGCGCAGGGGGCGAAGAGACCCAGTACTTC | CATSRAGGEETQYF
TRBJ1-5 | TRBV4-1 | TRBD1 | many | TGCGCCAGCAGCCAAGGGTCTCTCAGGGGGCGGATAGGCAATCAGCCCCAGCATTTT | CASSQGSLRGRIGNQPQHF
TRBJ1-1 | TRBV15 | - | - | TGTGCCACCGTCAGGATCCTAGGATTGAACACTGAAGCTTTCTTT | CATVRILGLNTEAFF
TRBJ1-5 | TRBV19 | TRBD1 | many | TGTGCCAGTAGTATTTGGGGACAGGGGAGTTCTTATCAGCCCCAGCATTTT | CASSIWGQGSSYQPQHF